This T cell receptor beta chain derives from a study of OX40 agonist ivuxolimab in advanced cancers. Study summary: Patients were treated with intravenous ivuxolimab, dosed at 0.01 to 10 mg/kg and infused every 2 weeks.

The method was immunoSEQ multiplex PCR; TCRdb's version includes in-frame clones alone and lacks a portion of them. The sample records about 80,000 clones, about 81% being singletons. Regarding the study as a whole: What antigens the expanded peripheral T cells recognized was never established.

To note about this clone: Antigen unknown.

This TCR derives from an adult with an advanced solid tumor such as melanoma, head and neck, liver or kidney cancer. Sequencing used CD4+ or CD8+ T cells sorted from blood, obtained in a trial of the OX40 agonist ivuxolimab.

The CDR3 region has the DNA TGTGCCAGCACTACCGGGACAGGGTTCACCGGGGAGCTGTTTTTT. Translated: CASTTGTGFTGELFF. The rearrangement links TRBV5-4 to TRBJ2-2; 9 bases map to TRBD1. The CDR3 spans 15 residues. Germline loops: CDR1 SGHNT, CDR2 YYREEE (reference sequence). J gave up 4 bases and V 6 bases, and 7 bases lay outside the gene matches.